This T cell receptor (beta chain) was captured by sequencing in a study of blood T cell repertoires in COVID-19. The overall study: T cells, B-cell-depleted T cells, or PBMCs supplied cDNA or gDNA.

Data came from immunoSEQ multiplex PCR; TCRdb stores just in-frame clones and leaves some out. Among about 270,000 clones listed, less than 90% were seen once. V was trimmed by 1 base and J by 8 bases, leaving 13 bases between them. CDR1 and CDR2 from the germline V gene are SGHRS and YFSETQ. This CDR3 has 15 amino acids. This chain connects TRBV5-1 to TRBJ1-6; D is possibly TRBD1 (5 bases). Source material: peripheral blood. This sequence originates from a human donor in a cohort sampled during active COVID-19. DNA for the CDR3: TGCGCCAGCAGCTTGAACGACAGAGGCGATTCACCCCTCCACTTT. It is translated as CASSLNDRGDSPLHF.